The 21 T cell receptor beta chains below come from one sample, sequenced in a study of blood T cell repertoires in COVID-19. Sequenced by immunoSEQ multiplex PCR; TCRdb stores in-frame clones only, minus some. The repertoire includes about 220,000 clones, 70% to 85% of them detected once, and approximately 15% sits in the top ten. What was sequenced was PBMCs or T cells enriched from blood (not recorded which). The receptors shown here come from a man aged 35 to 55 who had recovered from COVID-19.

This chain connects TRBV6-1 to TRBJ1-1, with D perhaps matching TRBD1 (6 bases). The CDR3 extends over 15 amino acids. In germline, CDR1 is MNHNS, CDR2 SASEGT. Trimming pared 3 bases from V and 0 bases from J, leaving 11 bases between. The chain's CDR3 is CASSDTGTLNTEAFF. The CDR3 DNA sequence: TGTGCCAGCAGTGATACCGGGACACTGAACACTGAAGCTTTCTTT.

The rearrangement joins TRBV7-3 to TRBJ2-1, with 9 nucleotides matching TRBD2. Losses at the gene ends were 3 bases for V and 9 bases for J; bases not matched to a gene: 3. Germline V gene data show CDR1 as SGHTA and CDR2 as FQGTGA. The CDR3 is made up of 13 amino acids. DNA for the CDR3: TGTGCCAGCAGCTTGCGGGAGGGCGGTGAGCAGTTCTTC. Translating it yields CASSLREGGEQFF.

This chain connects TRBV5-1 to TRBJ1-5; a weak D match, TRBD1 (6 bases). Per germline, CDR1 SGHRS and CDR2 YFSETQ. The ends were cut back, 2 bases at V and 0 bases at J, with 9 bases in the middle. The CDR3 runs to 15 residues. The DNA for the CDR3 is TGCGCCAGCAGCTTAGGACAGAATAGCAATCAGCCCCAGCATTTT. Translation gives CASSLGQNSNQPQHF.

The rearrangement links TRBV7-8 to TRBJ1-5; 7 bases line up with TRBD1. CDR1 and CDR2 (germline): SGHVS, FQNEAQ. The CDR3 consists of 17 residues. With 1 base clipped from V and 3 bases from J, the junction kept 9 bases outside the gene matches. CDR3 sequence: CASSLGRGQLFNQPQHF. The CDR3 nucleotides read TGTGCCAGCAGCTTAGGTCGGGGACAGCTATTCAATCAGCCCCAGCATTTT.

In nucleotides, the CDR3 is TGTGCCAGCAGCCAAGATCGGAGCCAGACCCAGTACTTC. Its translation is CASSQDRSQTQYF. The genes are TRBV3-1 (or the pseudogene TRBV3-2) and TRBJ2-5, with D uncertain. The CDR3 runs to 13 residues. Germline assignment: CDR1 LGHDT and CDR2 YNNKEL (reference sequence). Trimming took 0 bases from V and 6 from J, leaving 8 bases between them.

The rearrangement joins TRBV3-1 (or the pseudogene TRBV3-2) to TRBJ2-1; 14 bases are shared with TRBD2. The junction had 8 bases not matched to a gene; V was cut back by 2 bases and J by 5 bases. CDR1 is LGHDT and CDR2 is YNNKEL in the germline V gene (reference sequence). The CDR3 consists of 18 residues. The CDR3 bases are TGTGCCAGCAGCCAATCGACTAGCGGGGGGGCCATTGACAATGAGCAGTTCTTC. It yields the protein CASSQSTSGGAIDNEQFF.

This clone showed up just once. The chain recombines TRBV29-1 with TRBJ2-1, with 14 positions matching TRBD2. V dropped 6 bases and J dropped 9; count of bases not matched to a gene: 7. From germline, CDR1 is SQVTM and CDR2 ANQGSEA. The CDR3 runs 14 residues. CDR3 sequence reads: CSVDGTSGRSEQFF. CDR3 DNA: TGCAGCGTCGACGGGACTAGCGGGAGAAGTGAGCAGTTCTTC.

This clone was seen a handful of times. The V call is TRBV3-1 (or the pseudogene TRBV3-2), the J call TRBJ2-3; 8 bases are a match to TRBD2. The CDR3 totals 15 residues. The germline CDR1 and CDR2 sequences are LGHDT and YNNKEL (reference sequence). V trimming: 5 bases; J trimming: 1 base; junction bases outside the gene matches: 5. The CDR3 is CASSSRGVGTDTQYF. CDR3 nucleotide sequence: TGTGCCAGCAGCTCGCGGGGGGTTGGCACAGATACGCAGTATTTT.

This clone was counted only a few times. CDR3 nucleotide sequence: TGTGCCAGCTACTCAGGGGGCACTGAAGCTTTCTTT. Protein sequence: CASYSGGTEAFF. The chain links TRBV28 to TRBJ1-1, with 7 positions matching TRBD1. V trimming: 8 bases; J trimming: 4 bases; junction bases outside the gene matches: 4. Looked up from germline, CDR1 is MDHEN and CDR2 is SYDVKM. CDR3 length: 12 residues.

The genes are TRBV7-9 and TRBJ1-2; 8 positions match TRBD1. There are 14 residues in the CDR3. Looked up from germline, CDR1 is SEHNR and CDR2 is FQNEAQ (reference sequence). V was pared by 5 bases and J by 3 bases, with 5 bases of the junction left unmatched. The CDR3, as DNA: TGTGCCAGCAGCACTGACAGGGGCGACTATGGCTACACCTTC. It yields the protein CASSTDRGDYGYTF.

The gene calls are TRBV5-1 and TRBJ2-1, with 9 nucleotides matching TRBD1. Germline CDR1 is SGHRS and CDR2 is YFSETQ. V gave up 2 bases and J gave up 2 bases; unmatched junction bases: 5. There are 16 residues in the CDR3. CDR3 loop: CASSFQGTGTYNEQFF. CDR3 bases: TGCGCCAGCAGCTTCCAAGGGACAGGGACCTACAATGAGCAGTTCTTC.

This clone turned up a few times. V usage is TRBV5-1 and J usage is TRBJ2-1, with TRBD2 matching 10 bases. In germline, CDR1 is SGHRS, CDR2 YFSETQ. This CDR3 spans 15 amino acids. Losses at the gene ends were 2 bases for V and 6 bases for J; bases not matched to a gene: 5. CDR3 residues: CASSFGTSAGNEQFF. In DNA, the CDR3 is TGCGCCAGCAGCTTCGGGACTAGCGCGGGCAATGAGCAGTTCTTC.

The chain couples TRBV7-8 to TRBJ1-2, with 8 nucleotides matching TRBD1. Germline V gene lookup returns CDR1 SGHVS and CDR2 FQNEAQ. V dropped 2 bases and J dropped 3; count of bases not matched to a gene: 5. The CDR3 contains 15 residues. CDR3 in DNA: TGTGCCAGCAGCTTACTGACGACAGGGGACTATGGCTACACCTTC. Encoded protein: CASSLLTTGDYGYTF.

The table lists this clone with a count of one. The chain is built from TRBV6-5 and TRBJ1-3, with a tentative D call TRBD1 (6 bases). CDR3 length: 13 amino acids. V dropped 9 bases and J dropped 4 bases, with 13 bases sitting between them. Germline V lookup: CDR1 MNHEY, CDR2 SVGAGI. The CDR3 spells CASITGLGNTIYF. CDR3 nucleotides: TGTGCCAGTATAACAGGGTTAGGAAACACCATATATTTT.

The V gene is TRBV25-1, the J gene TRBJ2-7, with 7 bases fitting TRBD1. V lost 2 bases, J lost 9 bases, and 13 bases stayed unmatched. CDR1 and CDR2 (germline): MGHDK, SYGVNS. The CDR3 sequence is 15 residues long. CDR3 loop: CASSETLGTAKGQYF. The DNA of the CDR3 is TGTGCCAGCAGTGAAACTCTAGGGACAGCCAAAGGGCAGTACTTC.

The gene calls are TRBV5-4 and TRBJ1-1; no definite D call. Germline V gives CDR1 SGHNT, CDR2 YYREEE (reference sequence). This CDR3 region has 15 residues. The V end lost 3 bases, the J end lost 10 bases, and 22 bases lay between the germline ends. CDR3 nucleotides: TGTGCCAGCAGCTCGGTTTTGCGCGCGGGGTCTGGAGCTTTCTTT. Its protein is CASSSVLRAGSGAFF.

This clone has only one observation. J is TRBJ2-3 and V is TRBV29-1, with D unclear. Germline V gene data show CDR1 as SQVTM and CDR2 as ANQGSEA. The CDR3 totals 10 residues. The germline V and J ends were trimmed by 6 bases and 3 bases, with 4 bases remaining between them. The CDR3 spells CSVGTDTQYF. CDR3 nucleotide sequence: TGCAGCGTCGGGACAGATACGCAGTATTTT.

The chain's CDR3 is CANSIDSSNQPQHF. The CDR3, as DNA: TGTGCCAACTCGATAGACAGTAGCAATCAGCCCCAGCATTTT. The chain links TRBV27 to TRBJ1-5; maybe TRBD1 (5 bases). This CDR3 is built from 14 residues. Germline CDR1 is MNHEY and CDR2 is SMNVEV (reference sequence). Trimming stripped 10 bases from V and 0 bases from J, with 13 bases between.

This rearrangement joins TRBV3-1 (or the pseudogene TRBV3-2) to TRBJ2-2; tentative D call: TRBD2 (7 bases). The V end was cut by 1 base, the J end by 6 bases, with 15 bases between. The CDR3 runs 16 residues. Germline V lookup: CDR1 LGHDT, CDR2 YNNKEL (reference sequence). The CDR3 spells CASSQGQGGGAGELFF. The DNA of the CDR3 is TGTGCCAGCAGCCAAGGACAAGGGGGGGGTGCCGGGGAGCTGTTTTTT.

This clone has only one observation. CDR3 bases: TGTGCCACCAGCAGAGGGAGCGCCAGCACAGATACGCAGTATTTT. Amino acid sequence: CATSRGSASTDTQYF. J is TRBJ2-3 and V is TRBV15; D unresolved. V lost 1 base and J lost 0, with 8 bases in between. The CDR3 totals 15 residues. Germline loops: CDR1 LNHNV, CDR2 YYDKDF (reference sequence).

The chain combines TRBV7-2 with TRBJ2-1; 11 positions match TRBD2. This CDR3 is built from 16 residues. The germline CDR1 and CDR2 sequences are SGHTA and FQGNSA. With V trimmed by 5 bases and J by 3 bases, 6 bases remained unmatched. CDR3 nucleotide sequence: TGTGCCAGCAGCCCGGAACTAGCGGGGGTCTACAATGAGCAGTTCTTC. Protein sequence: CASSPELAGVYNEQFF. The whole variable domain, filled in from reference TRBV7-2 and TRBJ2-1, reads GAGVSQSPSNKVTEKGKDVELRCDPISGHTALYWYRQSLGQGLEFLIYFQGNSAPDKSGLPSDRFSAERTGGSVSTLTIQRTQQEDSAVYLCASSPELAGVYNEQFFGPGTRLTVL.